This TCR beta chain emerged from a study of T cell clonality in common variable immunodeficiency. Patients had low serum IgG, IgA and/or IgM and specific antibody deficiency. Donors gave 5 to 8 ml heparinized peripheral whole blood. Method: immunoSEQ multiplex PCR; TCRdb's copy keeps in-frame clones and lacks some. This sample carries fewer than 13,000 clones, none of them present only once. Germline V gene data show CDR1 as SNHLY and CDR2 as FYNNEI. The CDR3 contains 12 residues. General study findings and limits: Fewer deletions and N-nucleotide insertions were reportedly seen in common variable immunodeficiency TCR beta sequences. Compared with healthy controls, CVID subjects showed increased TCRbeta clonality, mostly in about a third. CVID subjects shared fewer TCRbeta clones than healthy controls did.

Of note for this clone: Its antigen is not identified. The observed sequence ends 3 residues before the CDR3 terminus, with the missing tail filled in from the germline J gene.

The source of this sequence is a human donor with common variable immunodeficiency. Sequencing input: peripheral blood mononuclear cells. V usage is TRBV2 and J usage is TRBJ1-1, with D hard to call. Partial CDR3 DNA: TGTGCCAGCAGTGAATTGTTTACTAGC. It encodes CASSELFTS. From start to end, the CDR3 is CASSELFTSAFF.